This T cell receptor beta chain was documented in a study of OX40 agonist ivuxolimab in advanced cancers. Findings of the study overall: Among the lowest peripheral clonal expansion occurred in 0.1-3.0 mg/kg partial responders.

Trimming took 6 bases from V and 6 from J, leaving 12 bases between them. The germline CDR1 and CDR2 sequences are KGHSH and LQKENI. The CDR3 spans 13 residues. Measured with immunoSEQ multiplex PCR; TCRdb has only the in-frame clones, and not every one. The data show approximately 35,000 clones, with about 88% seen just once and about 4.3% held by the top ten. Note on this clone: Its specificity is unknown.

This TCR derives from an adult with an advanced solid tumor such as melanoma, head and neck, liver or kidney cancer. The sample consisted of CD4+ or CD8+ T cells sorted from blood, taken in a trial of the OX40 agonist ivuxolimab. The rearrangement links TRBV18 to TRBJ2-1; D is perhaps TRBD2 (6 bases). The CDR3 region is CASSDLAINEQFF. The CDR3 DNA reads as TGTGCCAGCTCCGATCTAGCGATCAATGAGCAGTTCTTC.